These T cell receptor beta chains were read from a single sample in a study of early T cells in non-severe SARS-CoV-2 infection. TCRdb called the 5' RACE reads again in MiXCR, with one record for every CDR3 protein. This sample has approximately 110,000 distinct CDR3 sequences, with about 15% found just once. Sequencing used whole blood. These receptors were obtained from an adult who was a healthcare worker with PCR-confirmed SARS-CoV-2 infection or an uninfected control (not recorded which). The CDR3 runs from the conserved cysteine through the conserved F or W. D genes are given only for firm matches. The size of a clone is reported for some rows only, either as once, few or many, or as a class for expanded clones.

NA	TRBV19	many	TRBJ2-5	CASSMWGNQETQYF	TGTGCCAGTAGTATGTGGGGGAACCAAGAGACCCAGTACTTC
TRBD2	TRBV20-1	NA	TRBJ2-3	CSASRPGGGDTQYF	TGCAGTGCTAGCCGCCCGGGAGGCGGCGATACGCAGTATTTT
NA	TRBV29-1	few	TRBJ2-4	CSVSLGPGNIQYF	TGCAGCGTTTCTTTGGGACCTGGAAACATTCAGTACTTC
NA	TRBV29-1	many	TRBJ1-2	CSAPRGEGGGYTF	TGCAGCGCCCCCCGCGGGGAAGGTGGCGGCTACACCTTC
TRBD1	TRBV30	NA	TRBJ1-2	CAWMDRGNYGYTF	TGTGCCTGGATGGACAGGGGGAACTATGGCTACACCTTC
NA	TRBV29-1	NA	TRBJ1-2	CSVEPRGGGYTF	TGCAGCGTTGAACCCAGGGGAGGCGGCTACACCTTC
NA	TRBV5-6	NA	TRBJ1-5	CASSLGGTFPPQHF	TGTGCCAGCAGCTTGGGGGGGACCTTCCCGCCCCAGCATTTT
NA	TRBV4-1	few	TRBJ2-5	CASSQLSGPQETQYF	TGCGCCAGCAGCCAACTTTCGGGCCCTCAAGAGACCCAGTACTTC
NA	TRBV13	NA	TRBJ2-5	CASSLEGVRSETQYF	TGTGCCAGCAGCTTAGAAGGCGTCCGCTCAGAGACCCAGTACTTC
TRBD1	TRBV10-3	few	TRBJ1-6	CAASRDRVSPLHF	TGTGCCGCCTCTCGGGACAGGGTCTCACCCCTCCACTTT
NA	TRBV15	NA	TRBJ2-5	CATSRDYQETQYF	TGTGCCACCAGCAGGGACTACCAAGAGACCCAGTACTTC
NA	TRBV5-1	many	TRBJ2-1	CASRTDSYNEQFF	TGCGCCAGCAGGACAGATTCCTACAATGAGCAGTTCTTC
NA	TRBV7-9	NA	TRBJ1-5	CASRVDNQPQHF	TGTGCCAGCAGGGTGGACAATCAGCCCCAGCATTTT
NA	TRBV3-1	many	TRBJ2-7	CASSQVPLSYEQYF	TGTGCCAGCAGCCAAGTCCCCCTATCCTACGAGCAGTACTTC
NA	TRBV6-1	many	TRBJ2-3	CASSEGAGRVTDTQYF	TGTGCCAGCAGTGAAGGAGCAGGTAGAGTTACAGATACGCAGTATTTT
NA	TRBV5-5	many	TRBJ1-1	CASSFPGGGTEAFF	TGTGCCAGCAGCTTCCCCGGGGGGGGAACTGAAGCTTTCTTT
NA	TRBV2	NA	TRBJ2-3	CASSEGGGNTDTQYF	TGTGCCAGCAGTGAAGGTGGCGGGAACACAGATACGCAGTATTTT
NA	TRBV5-4	NA	TRBJ2-2	CASSLAPGVRGTGELFF	TGTGCCAGCAGCTTGGCGCCTGGAGTGAGAGGCACCGGGGAGCTGTTTTTT
NA	TRBV20-1	many	TRBJ1-5	CSARPREQRDQPQHF	TGCAGTGCTAGGCCGCGGGAACAGCGGGATCAGCCCCAGCATTTT
NA	TRBV10-1	NA	TRBJ1-5	CARVQGAYSNQPQHF	TGCGCCAGGGTACAGGGAGCTTATAGCAATCAGCCCCAGCATTTT
NA	TRBV20-1	NA	TRBJ2-7	CSARGGYEQYF	TGCAGTGCTAGAGGAGGATACGAGCAGTACTTC
NA	TRBV20-1	many	TRBJ2-5	CSAITGGTQYF	TGCAGTGCTATCACGGGTGGGACCCAGTACTTC
TRBD2	TRBV3-1	NA	TRBJ2-3	CASSQDPLAGGLDTQYF	TGTGCCAGCAGCCAAGATCCGCTAGCGGGGGGCCTGGATACGCAGTATTTT
NA	TRBV10-3	few	TRBJ1-5	CATGPPESNQPQHF	TGTGCCACGGGCCCGCCGGAATCCAATCAGCCCCAGCATTTT
NA	TRBV3-1	few	TRBJ2-7	CASSQEGRQYF	TGTGCCAGCAGCCAAGAAGGACGGCAGTACTTC
TRBD2	TRBV3-1	few	TRBJ2-5	CASSQEKRGAETQYF	TGTGCCAGCAGCCAAGAGAAGCGGGGGGCAGAGACCCAGTACTTC
NA	TRBV4-1	NA	TRBJ2-1	CASSQDRGSSAEQFF	TGCGCCAGCAGCCAAGATCGAGGTAGCTCCGCTGAGCAGTTCTTC
TRBD1	TRBV12-3/TRBV12-4	once	TRBJ1-6	CASRKTGRYSPLHF	TGTGCCAGCAGAAAGACAGGGCGATATTCACCCCTCCACTTT
NA	TRBV5-1	few	TRBJ1-1	CASSLDPGPGTEAFF	TGCGCCAGCAGCTTGGACCCAGGGCCGGGGACTGAAGCTTTCTTT
NA	TRBV11-1	few	TRBJ1-1	CASRPPGQPNTEAFF	TGTGCCAGCAGACCGCCGGGACAACCGAACACTGAAGCTTTCTTT
TRBD2	TRBV20-1	few	TRBJ2-3	CSARDPGGRTDTQYF	TGCAGTGCTAGAGATCCGGGGGGGAGGACAGATACGCAGTATTTT
TRBD1	TRBV20-1	few	TRBJ2-3	CSAPRDRGSDTQYF	TGCAGTGCTCCACGGGACAGGGGGTCAGATACGCAGTATTTT
TRBD1	TRBV28	few	TRBJ2-2	CASSPTGTENTGELFF	TGTGCCAGCAGTCCCACCGGGACAGAGAACACCGGGGAGCTGTTTTTT
NA	TRBV2	few	TRBJ1-5	CASRGMGPQHF	TGTGCCAGCAGGGGGATGGGGCCCCAGCATTTT
TRBD2	TRBV20-1	few	TRBJ2-1	CSALVPGLAGDEQFF	TGCAGTGCTCTCGTACCGGGACTAGCGGGCGATGAGCAGTTCTTC
NA	TRBV12-3/TRBV12-4	NA	TRBJ1-1	CATRKNTEAFF	TGTGCAACCAGGAAGAACACTGAAGCTTTCTTT
NA	TRBV5-1	NA	TRBJ2-3	CASSLEGLTDTQYF	TGCGCCAGCAGCTTGGAGGGACTCACAGATACGCAGTATTTT
TRBD1	TRBV5-4	NA	TRBJ1-1	CASSPGQGRVGVGTEAFF	TGTGCCAGCAGCCCCGGACAGGGTCGGGTCGGGGTGGGAACTGAAGCTTTCTTT
NA	TRBV4-1	NA	TRBJ2-5	CASSQRLGDPETQYF	TGCGCCAGCAGCCAACGTTTAGGGGACCCTGAGACCCAGTACTTC
TRBD1	TRBV25-1	few	TRBJ2-3	CASSGSGTGGLGDTQYF	TGTGCCAGCAGTGGGTCCGGGACAGGGGGCCTTGGGGATACGCAGTATTTT
NA	TRBV12-3/TRBV12-4	few	TRBJ2-2	CASSSPGVPGELFF	TGTGCCAGCAGTTCCCCAGGGGTTCCCGGGGAGCTGTTTTTT
NA	TRBV7-8	few	TRBJ1-6	CASSFSRSPLHF	TGTGCCAGCAGCTTTTCACGGTCACCCCTCCACTTT
NA	TRBV5-1	many	TRBJ1-6	CASSLAGYSPLHF	TGCGCCAGCAGCTTGGCGGGTTATTCACCCCTCCACTTT
NA	TRBV7-9	NA	TRBJ1-5	CASSSDAYQPQHF	TGTGCCAGCAGCTCAGACGCTTACCAGCCCCAGCATTTT
NA	TRBV20-1	few	TRBJ2-1	CSARARVNEQFF	TGCAGTGCTAGAGCTAGGGTCAATGAGCAGTTCTTC
NA	TRBV6-6	NA	TRBJ1-4	CASSYSEGWSNEKLFF	TGTGCCAGCAGTTACTCGGAAGGTTGGAGTAATGAAAAACTGTTTTTT
TRBD1	TRBV5-1	few	TRBJ2-7	CASRGTEAHSYEQYF	TGCGCCAGCAGAGGGACAGAGGCCCACTCCTACGAGCAGTACTTC
NA	TRBV29-1	few	TRBJ2-3	CSVYGVRGIDTQYF	TGCAGCGTCTACGGGGTAAGAGGGATAGATACGCAGTATTTT
TRBD2	TRBV5-1	few	TRBJ2-2	CASSPGLAGVTGELFF	TGCGCCAGCAGCCCTGGACTAGCGGGGGTTACCGGGGAGCTGTTTTTT
NA	TRBV5-1	few	TRBJ1-1	CASSSAGGNTEAFF	TGCGCCAGCAGCTCCGCAGGAGGGAACACTGAAGCTTTCTTT
TRBD1	TRBV18	few	TRBJ2-7	CASSGQADYEQYF	TGTGCCAGCTCGGGACAGGCAGACTACGAGCAGTACTTC
TRBD1	TRBV19	many	TRBJ1-5	CASTTGQGGYQPQHF	TGTGCCAGTACCACCGGACAGGGGGGATATCAGCCCCAGCATTTT